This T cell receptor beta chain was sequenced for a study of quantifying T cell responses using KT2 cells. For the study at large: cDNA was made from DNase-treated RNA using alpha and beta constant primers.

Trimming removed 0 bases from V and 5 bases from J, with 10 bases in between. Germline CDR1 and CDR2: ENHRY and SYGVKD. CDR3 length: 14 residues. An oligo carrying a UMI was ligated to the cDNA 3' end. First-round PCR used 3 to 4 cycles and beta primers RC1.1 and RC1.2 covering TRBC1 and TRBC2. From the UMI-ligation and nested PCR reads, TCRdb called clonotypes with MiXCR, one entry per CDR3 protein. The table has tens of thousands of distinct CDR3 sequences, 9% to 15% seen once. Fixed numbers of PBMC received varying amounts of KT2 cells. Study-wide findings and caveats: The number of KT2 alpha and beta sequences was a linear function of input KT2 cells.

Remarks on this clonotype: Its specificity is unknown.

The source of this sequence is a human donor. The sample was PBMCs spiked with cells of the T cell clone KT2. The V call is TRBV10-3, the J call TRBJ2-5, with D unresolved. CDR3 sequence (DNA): TGTGCCATCAGTGAGTCCGCTGACCTGGAGACCCAGTACTTC. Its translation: CAISESADLETQYF.